Described below is a single T cell receptor beta chain sequence and its context. Its matching antigen is unknown. The source of the sample is a study of T-cell memory formation after mild COVID-19. TCR alpha and TCR beta cDNA libraries carrying sample barcodes and UMIs came from 5'RACE with constant-segment primers. One entry per CDR3 protein, called by TCRdb with MiXCR from the 5' RACE reads. The sample gives about 160,000 distinct CDR3 sequences, less than 40% of which show up once; approximately 12% is in the top ten. Study findings and constraints: CD4/CD8 balance held among clones contracting day 15 to 85, and later expanders leaned CD4+. Some responding clones appeared in pre-infection memory, suggesting cross-reactive memory joined.

The germline V gene encodes CDR1 SGHDN and CDR2 FVKESK. The CDR3 is made up of 12 amino acids. Trimming cost V 3 bases and J 10 bases, with 10 bases left between them. The chain is built from TRBV14 and TRBJ2-1, with TRBD1 as a possible D gene (5 bases). The TCR comes from an adult woman who had mild COVID-19 (a few samples of this study predate the infection). Cell type and time point are not known. Sequenced sample: PBMCs or a T cell subset sorted from them (not recorded which). CDR3 nucleotides: TGTGCCAGCAGCCATGGATGGACAGAGCAGTTCTTC. Protein sequence: CASSHGWTEQFF.